This TCR beta chain was recovered during a study of cytomegalovirus exposure and HLA in healthy donors. Points from the study as a whole: Confirmation in vitro established that three CMV-associated chains were specific for CMV antigens. Reportedly, cytomegalovirus status was diagnosed with high sensitivity and specificity. Most sequenced TCRs were rare (though some public TCRs occurred in many donors). Cytomegalovirus association was assigned to some 160 TCR beta chains.

CDR3 length equals 17 residues. The V and J ends lost 3 bases and 3 bases, in that order; junction bases with no gene match: 9. CDR1 and CDR2 (germline): MDHEN, SYDVKM. This table comes from immunoSEQ multiplex PCR, and its TCRdb copy is limited to in-frame clones, with some not included. The data show hundreds of thousands of clones, 90% seen once. To note about this clone: What it recognizes is unknown.

The chain combines TRBV28 with TRBJ2-4; 9 nucleotides align to TRBD2. Material for sequencing was PBMCs. This TCR came from a woman aged 25 to 45 in good health and CMV-seronegative. The CDR3 reads CASSFWASGNLKNIQYF. In DNA, the CDR3 is TGTGCCAGCAGTTTCTGGGCTAGCGGGAATCTCAAAAACATTCAGTACTTC. Complete variable domain (other parts from reference TRBV28 and TRBJ2-4): DVKVTQSSRYLVKRTGEKVFLECVQDMDHENMFWYRQDPGLGLRLIYFSYDVKMKEKGDIPEGYSVSREKKERFSLILESASTNQTSMYLCASSFWASGNLKNIQYFGAGTRLSVL.